This T cell receptor (beta chain) came from a study of T-cell memory formation after mild COVID-19. Whole-study findings and limits: Researchers could not confirm that second-wave clones peaking on day 37 targeted SARS-CoV-2. Whereas later expanders leaned CD4+, clones contracting day 15 to 85 showed a balanced CD4/CD8 makeup. Most CD4+ clones that shrank were in CM and EM, while CD8+ ones turned up in EMRA.

The CDR3 covers 17 residues. The V end was cut by 2 bases, the J end by 2 bases, with 19 bases between. The germline gives CDR1 MDHEN, CDR2 SYDVKM. A 5'RACE reaction primed in the constant segment made cDNA libraries of TCR alpha and TCR beta, and these carried sample barcodes and UMIs. One entry per CDR3 protein, called by TCRdb with MiXCR from the 5' RACE reads. The sample includes roughly 560,000 distinct CDR3 sequences, approximately 20% of them seen just once. Worth noting for this clonotype: Its target is not known.

What was sequenced was PBMCs or a T cell subset sorted from them (not recorded which). The chain carries TRBV28 and TRBJ2-7, with D maybe TRBD1 (6 bases). This sequence originates from an adult woman who had mild COVID-19 (a few samples of this study predate the infection). Cell type and time point are not known. Written as DNA, the CDR3 is TGTGCCAGCAGTTTACTTAAGTTCGGGACAACAACCTACGAGCAGTACTTC. It specifies CASSLLKFGTTTYEQYF.